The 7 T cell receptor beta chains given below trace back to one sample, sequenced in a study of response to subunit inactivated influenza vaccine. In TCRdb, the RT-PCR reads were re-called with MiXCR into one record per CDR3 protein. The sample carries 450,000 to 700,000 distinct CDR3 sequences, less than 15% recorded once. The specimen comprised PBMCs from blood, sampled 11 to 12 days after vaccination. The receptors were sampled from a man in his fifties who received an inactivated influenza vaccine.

The CDR3 coding sequence is TGCAGCGTTCCGGGACTAGCGGGAGGTGGGCAGTTCTTC. It is translated as CSVPGLAGGGQFF. J is TRBJ2-1 and V is TRBV29-1; 15 nucleotides agree with TRBD2. Germline V gives CDR1 SQVTM, CDR2 ANQGSEA. CDR3 length: 13 amino acids. J was trimmed by 12 bases and V by 5 bases; bases with no gene match: 5.

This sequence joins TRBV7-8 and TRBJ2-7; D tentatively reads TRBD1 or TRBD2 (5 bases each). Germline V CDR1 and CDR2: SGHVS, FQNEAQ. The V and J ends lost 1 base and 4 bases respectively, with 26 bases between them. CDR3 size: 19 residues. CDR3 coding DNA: TGTGCCAGCAGCTTAGGGTCCTTCGTGAGGGGCATGATAATGTACGAGCAGTACTTC. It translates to CASSLGSFVRGMIMYEQYF.

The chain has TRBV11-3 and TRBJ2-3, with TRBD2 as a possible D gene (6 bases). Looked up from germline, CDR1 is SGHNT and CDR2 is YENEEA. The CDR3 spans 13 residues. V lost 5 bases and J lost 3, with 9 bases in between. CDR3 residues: CASSGRLTDTQYF. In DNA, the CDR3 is TGTGCCAGCAGCGGGAGGCTTACAGATACGCAGTATTTT.

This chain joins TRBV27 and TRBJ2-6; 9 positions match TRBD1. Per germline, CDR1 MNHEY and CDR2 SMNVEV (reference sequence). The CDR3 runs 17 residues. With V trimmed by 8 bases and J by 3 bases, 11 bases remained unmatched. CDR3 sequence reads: CASAQGTGLLGANVLTF. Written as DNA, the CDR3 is TGTGCCAGCGCACAAGGGACAGGGCTTCTTGGGGCCAACGTCCTGACTTTC.

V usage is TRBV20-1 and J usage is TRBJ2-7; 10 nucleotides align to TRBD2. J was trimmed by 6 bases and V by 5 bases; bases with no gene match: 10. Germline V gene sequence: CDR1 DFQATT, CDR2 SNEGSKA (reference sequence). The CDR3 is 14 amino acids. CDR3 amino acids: CSARSGRAFSEQYF. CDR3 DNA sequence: TGCAGTGCTCGGAGCGGGAGGGCCTTTAGCGAGCAGTACTTC.

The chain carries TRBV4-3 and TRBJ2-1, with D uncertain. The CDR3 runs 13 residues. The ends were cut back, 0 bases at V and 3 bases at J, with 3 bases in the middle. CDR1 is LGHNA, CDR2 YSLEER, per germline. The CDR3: CASSQDFYNEQFF. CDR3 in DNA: TGCGCCAGCAGCCAAGATTTCTACAATGAGCAGTTCTTC.

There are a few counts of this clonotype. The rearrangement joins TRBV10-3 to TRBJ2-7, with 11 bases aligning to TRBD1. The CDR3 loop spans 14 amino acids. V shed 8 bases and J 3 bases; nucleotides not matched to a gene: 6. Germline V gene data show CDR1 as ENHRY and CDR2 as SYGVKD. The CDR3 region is CAIRPGQGVYEQYF. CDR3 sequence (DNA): TGTGCCATCCGCCCGGGACAGGGGGTCTACGAGCAGTACTTC.